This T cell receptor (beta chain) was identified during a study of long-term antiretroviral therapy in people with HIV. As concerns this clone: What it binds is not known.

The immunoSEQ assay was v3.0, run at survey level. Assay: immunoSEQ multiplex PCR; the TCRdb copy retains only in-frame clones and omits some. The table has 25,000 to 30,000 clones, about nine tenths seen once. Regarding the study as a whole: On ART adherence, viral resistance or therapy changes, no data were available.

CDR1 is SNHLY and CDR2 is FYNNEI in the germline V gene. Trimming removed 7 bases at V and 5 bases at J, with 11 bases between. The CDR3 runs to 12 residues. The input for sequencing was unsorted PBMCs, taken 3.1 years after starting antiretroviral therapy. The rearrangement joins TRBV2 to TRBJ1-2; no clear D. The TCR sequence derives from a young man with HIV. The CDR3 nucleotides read TGTGCCAGCATTCTGGTAATATATGGCTACACCTTC. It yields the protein CASILVIYGYTF.